This T cell receptor beta chain was sequenced during a study of T-cell memory formation after mild COVID-19. Only a few counts were recorded for this clonotype. What it binds is unknown. Trimming removed 1 base from V and 6 bases from J, with 7 bases in between. The CDR3 sequence is 12 residues long. Per the germline V gene, CDR1 is SEHNR and CDR2 is FQNEAQ (reference sequence). Constant-segment primers served in 5'RACE that generated TCR alpha and TCR beta cDNA libraries bearing sample barcodes and UMIs. TCRdb analysed the 5' RACE reads with MiXCR anew, one entry per CDR3 protein. The data hold around 99,000 distinct CDR3 sequences, with approximately 15% observed a single time. Study outcomes and limitations: Shrinking CD4+ clones were chiefly CM and EM; CD8+ ones were chiefly EMRA.

The rearrangement links TRBV7-9 to TRBJ2-7; D gene ambiguous. This clonotype originated in a man between 18 and 29 years old who had mild COVID-19 (a few samples of this study predate the infection). Cell type and time point are not known. Sequencing used PBMCs or a T cell subset sorted from them (not recorded which). CDR3 in amino acids: CASSLEESEQYF. The CDR3 region has the DNA TGTGCCAGCAGCTTAGAGGAGAGCGAGCAGTACTTC.